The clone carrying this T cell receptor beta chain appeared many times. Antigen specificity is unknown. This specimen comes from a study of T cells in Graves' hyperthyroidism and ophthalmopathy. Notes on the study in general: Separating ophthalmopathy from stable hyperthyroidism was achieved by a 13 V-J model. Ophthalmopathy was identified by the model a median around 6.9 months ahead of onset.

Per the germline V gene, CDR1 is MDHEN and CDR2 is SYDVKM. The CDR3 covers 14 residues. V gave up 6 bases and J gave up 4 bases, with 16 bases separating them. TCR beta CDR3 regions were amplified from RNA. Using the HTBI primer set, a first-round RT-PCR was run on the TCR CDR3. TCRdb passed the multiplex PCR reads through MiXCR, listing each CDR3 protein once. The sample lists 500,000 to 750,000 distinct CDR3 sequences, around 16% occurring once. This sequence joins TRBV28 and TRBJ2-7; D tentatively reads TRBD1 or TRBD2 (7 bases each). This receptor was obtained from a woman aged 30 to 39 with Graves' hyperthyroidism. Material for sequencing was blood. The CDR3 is CASSSGGAEYEQYF. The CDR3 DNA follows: TGTGCCAGCAGCTCAGGGGGGGCGGAATACGAGCAGTACTTC. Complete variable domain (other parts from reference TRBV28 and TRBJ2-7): DVKVTQSSRYLVKRTGEKVFLECVQDMDHENMFWYRQDPGLGLRLIYFSYDVKMKEKGDIPEGYSVSREKKERFSLILESASTNQTSMYLCASSSGGAEYEQYFGPGTRLTVT.